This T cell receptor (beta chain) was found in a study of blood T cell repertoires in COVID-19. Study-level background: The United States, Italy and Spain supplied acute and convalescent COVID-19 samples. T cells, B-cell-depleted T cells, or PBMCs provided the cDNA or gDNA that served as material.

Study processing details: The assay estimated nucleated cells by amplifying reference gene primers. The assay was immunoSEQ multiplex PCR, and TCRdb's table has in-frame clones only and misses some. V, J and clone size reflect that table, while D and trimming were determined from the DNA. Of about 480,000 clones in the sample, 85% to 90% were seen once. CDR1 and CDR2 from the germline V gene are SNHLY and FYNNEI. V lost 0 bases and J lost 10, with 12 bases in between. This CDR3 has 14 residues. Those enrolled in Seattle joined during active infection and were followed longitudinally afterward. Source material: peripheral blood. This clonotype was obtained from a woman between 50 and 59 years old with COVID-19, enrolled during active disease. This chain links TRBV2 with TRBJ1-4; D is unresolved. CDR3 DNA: TGTGCCAGCAGTGAAGCGCTGATGGGAGGAAAACTGTTTTTT. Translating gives CASSEALMGGKLFF.